The 27 T cell receptor beta chains below all came from one sample that was sequenced in a study of human T cells and chemical hapten exposure. TCRdb re-called the RACE reads with MiXCR, one entry per CDR3 protein. Of about 110,000 distinct CDR3 sequences listed, 30% to 35% are singletons. Documented time point: patch test 3, about 24 weeks after DPC sensitization. Treatment denoted: therapeutic diphenylcyclopropenone sensitization with weekly scalp DPC. Sequencing was performed on whole blood, taken in connection with sensitization to the hapten diphenylcyclopropenone (DPC). Every receptor here comes from a man aged 40-50 years with alopecia areata. Some clones in this sample may be carry-over from other donors' samples.

This chain links TRBV5-4 with TRBJ2-6; 9 nucleotides agree with TRBD1. Losses at the gene ends were 4 bases for V and 3 bases for J; bases not matched to a gene: 11. This CDR3 is 18 amino acids long. Germline V gene data show CDR1 as SGHNT and CDR2 as YYREEE (reference sequence). The CDR3 nucleotides read TGTGCCAGCAGCATTACGGGACAGGGAAGGGGTGGGGCCAACGTCCTGACTTTC. Protein: CASSITGQGRGGANVLTF.

This chain joins TRBV24-1 and TRBJ2-3, with TRBD2 matching 11 bases. The length of the CDR3 is 17 residues. Germline V gene lookup returns CDR1 KGHDR and CDR2 SFDVKD. The V and J ends lost 3 bases and 2 bases, in that order; junction bases with no gene match: 6. DNA of the CDR3: TGTGCCACCAGTGATGCCCCACTAGCGGGAGACACAGATACGCAGTATTTT. It encodes CATSDAPLAGDTDTQYF.

In DNA form, the CDR3 reads TGTGCCAGCAGCCCAGGGACAGTTGGAAACACCATATATTTT. Translation gives CASSPGTVGNTIYF. The genes are TRBV7-2 and TRBJ1-3; 7 nucleotides match TRBD1. The germline V gene has CDR1 SGHTA and CDR2 FQGNSA. After removal of 5 bases from V and 3 bases from J, the junction contained 4 bases not matched to a gene. The CDR3 totals 14 residues. Using reference TRBV7-2 and TRBJ1-3 for the parts outside the CDR3, the full variable domain is GAGVSQSPSNKVTEKGKDVELRCDPISGHTALYWYRQSLGQGLEFLIYFQGNSAPDKSGLPSDRFSAERTGGSVSTLTIQRTQQEDSAVYLCASSPGTVGNTIYFGEGSWLTVV.

This clonotype was recorded at least ten times. The chain is built from TRBV19 and TRBJ1-2; 9 bases agree with TRBD1. The CDR3 consists of 14 residues. Germline V gene data show CDR1 as LNHDA and CDR2 as SQIVND (reference sequence). The trim removed 4 bases at V and 13 bases at J, leaving 13 bases unmatched. Here the CDR3 DNA reads TGTGCCAGTAGTACCCCCCAGACAGGGGGAGAGGGCACCTTC. Amino acids: CASSTPQTGGEGTF. The full variable domain, in which reference TRBV19 and TRBJ1-2 provide the parts outside the CDR3, is DGGITQSPKYLFRKEGQNVTLSCEQNLNHDAMYWYRQDPGQGLRLIYYSQIVNDFQKGDIAEGYSVSREKKESFPLTVTSAQKNPTAFYLCASSTPQTGGEGTFGSGTRLTVV.

The genes are TRBV9 and TRBJ2-1; possible D gene TRBD2, 6 bases. The germline V gene has CDR1 SGDLS and CDR2 YYNGEE. V was shortened by 0 bases and J by 10 bases, with 11 bases between the two germline ends. CDR3 size: 13 residues. CDR3 bases: TGTGCCAGCAGCGTAGGTCAACTAGCCGAGCAGTTCTTC. Its translation: CASSVGQLAEQFF.

The chain recombines TRBV3-1 with TRBJ2-2; the D is unclear. The CDR3 totals 16 residues. V was trimmed by 4 bases and J by 4 bases, leaving 16 bases between them. From germline, CDR1 is LGHDT and CDR2 YNNKEL (reference sequence). CDR3 in DNA: TGTGCCAGCAGCCTATTACCTAGGGTAGGCACCGGGGAGCTGTTTTTT. It specifies CASSLLPRVGTGELFF.

This clonotype was seen more than once but under ten times. This sequence joins TRBV6-5 and TRBJ2-2; 13 bases line up with TRBD2. V dropped 6 bases and J dropped 3; count of bases not matched to a gene: 1. Germline CDR1 is MNHEY and CDR2 is SVGAGI. CDR3 size: 15 residues. CDR3 amino acids: CASRTSGGYTGELFF. The DNA of the CDR3 is TGTGCCAGCAGGACTAGCGGGGGGTACACCGGGGAGCTGTTTTTT.

The chain links TRBV9 to TRBJ2-1; 7 bases are a match to TRBD1. In germline, CDR1 is SGDLS, CDR2 YYNGEE. V lost 3 bases to trimming and J lost 10 bases; unmatched junction nucleotides: 4. The CDR3 consists of 12 residues. The CDR3 bases are TGTGCCAGCAGCGGACAGGGTGGGGAGCAGTTCTTC. Translation gives CASSGQGGEQFF.

V is TRBV20-1 and J is TRBJ2-6; D might be TRBD1 (5 bases). Per the germline V gene, CDR1 is DFQATT and CDR2 is SNEGSKA (reference sequence). This CDR3 has 16 residues. The germline V and J ends were trimmed by 2 bases and 4 bases, with 15 bases remaining between them. The CDR3 loop reads CSARPPGLRGANVLTF. The CDR3 DNA sequence: TGCAGTGCTAGACCACCAGGGTTGAGAGGGGCCAACGTCCTGACTTTC.

This clonotype was counted a few times. This chain connects TRBV6-1 to TRBJ2-7; D perhaps matches TRBD2 (5 bases). Germline V gene lookup returns CDR1 MNHNS and CDR2 SASEGT. With 5 bases removed from V and 2 bases from J, the gap between germline ends came to 7 bases. This CDR3 comprises 12 residues. The DNA for the CDR3 is TGTGCCAGCAGTCTGGAGGCCTACGAGCAGTACTTC. It translates to CASSLEAYEQYF.

This clonotype has only a few counts. The chain joins TRBV11-1 to TRBJ1-1; 8 bases match TRBD1. The germline CDR1 and CDR2 sequences are SGHAT and FQDESV (reference sequence). V was clipped by 3 bases and J by 8 bases; unmatched bases: 5. The CDR3 has 13 amino acids. The CDR3 loop reads CASSFGRGREAFF. CDR3 bases: TGTGCCAGCAGCTTTGGCAGGGGGCGAGAAGCTTTCTTT.

In this sample, this clonotype turned up a few times. This chain uses TRBV19 with TRBJ2-1, with 8 positions matching TRBD2. The CDR3 is 15 amino acids. Trimming at V came to 3 bases and at J to 4 bases, leaving 5 bases not matched to a gene. CDR1 and CDR2 from the germline V gene are LNHDA and SQIVND (reference sequence). The chain's CDR3 is CASSIDSGGYNEQFF. Written as DNA, the CDR3 is TGTGCCAGTAGTATCGACAGCGGGGGTTACAATGAGCAGTTCTTC.

The J gene is TRBJ2-7, the V gene TRBV27; the D gene is possibly TRBD1 (6 bases). With 3 bases removed from V and 7 bases from J, the gap between germline ends came to 13 bases. This CDR3 has 13 amino acids. Per the germline V gene, CDR1 is MNHEY and CDR2 is SMNVEV (reference sequence). The CDR3 sequence: CASSLWQGREQYF. The CDR3 nucleotides read TGTGCCAGCAGTTTGTGGCAGGGGAGAGAGCAGTACTTC.

The rearrangement links TRBV29-1 to TRBJ1-4; no definite D call. From germline, CDR1 is SQVTM and CDR2 ANQGSEA. V lost 6 bases to trimming and J lost 8 bases, with 10 bases between them. CDR3 length: 11 residues. The CDR3 loop reads CSVGDPEKLFF. CDR3 nucleotides: TGCAGCGTAGGCGACCCCGAAAAACTGTTTTTT.

The chain couples TRBV30 to TRBJ2-2, with 7 bases lining up with TRBD1. With 4 bases clipped from V and 3 bases from J, the junction kept 5 bases outside the gene matches. Germline loops: CDR1 GTSNPN, CDR2 SVGIG (reference sequence). The length of the CDR3 is 14 residues. DNA of the CDR3: TGTGCCTGGACTAACAGGGGTTACACCGGGGAGCTGTTTTTT. It is translated as CAWTNRGYTGELFF.

The table lists this clonotype with a few counts. This chain links TRBV6-6 with TRBJ2-7, with TRBD2 matching over 9 bases. Germline CDR1 MNHNY, CDR2 SVGAGI (reference sequence). V trimming: 7 bases; J trimming: 7 bases; junction bases outside the gene matches: 8. This CDR3 has 13 residues. CDR3 loop: CASTREGRGEQYV. In nucleotides, the CDR3 is TGTGCCAGCACGCGGGAGGGCCGGGGTGAGCAGTACGTC.

This clonotype was picked up a small number of times. The rearrangement joins TRBV10-3 to TRBJ2-3; 12 nucleotides agree with TRBD2. The junction had 11 bases not matched to a gene; V was cut back by 6 bases and J by 4 bases. The CDR3 sequence is 17 residues long. Per the germline V gene, CDR1 is ENHRY and CDR2 is SYGVKD. Here the CDR3 reads CAIRDNLAGGPSDTQYF. The CDR3 DNA reads TGTGCCATCAGAGATAACCTAGCGGGAGGGCCATCAGATACGCAGTATTTT.

This chain connects TRBV4-2 to TRBJ2-7, with 7 bases fitting TRBD1. The CDR3 extends over 15 amino acids. The germline V gene encodes CDR1 LGHNA and CDR2 YNFKEQ. Unmatched junction bases numbered 5, after V lost 0 bases and J lost 3 bases. CDR3 amino acids: CASSQEGDRDYEQYV. The DNA for the CDR3 is TGTGCCAGCAGCCAAGAGGGAGACAGGGACTACGAGCAGTACGTC.

This chain links TRBV20-1 with TRBJ1-1, with 7 bases aligning to TRBD1. CDR1 is DFQATT and CDR2 is SNEGSKA in the germline V gene (reference sequence). This CDR3 comprises 14 residues. Trimming cost V 6 bases and J 2 bases; bases outside gene matches: 9. The CDR3 spells CSADRVSSNTEAFF. The CDR3 nucleotides are TGCAGTGCAGACAGGGTTAGTAGTAACACTGAAGCTTTCTTT.

The sample holds a few counts of this clonotype. The V call is TRBV7-2, the J call TRBJ2-3, with D perhaps being TRBD1 or TRBD2 (5 bases each). Looked up from germline, CDR1 is SGHTA and CDR2 is FQGNSA. The V end lost 5 bases, the J end lost 3 bases, and 15 bases lay between the germline ends. The CDR3 has 15 residues. For the CDR3, the DNA is TGTGCCAGCAGCCGCCCGAGGGGTCAAACAGATACGCAGTATTTT. Its protein product is CASSRPRGQTDTQYF.

This clonotype occurred once. The chain couples TRBV6-6 to TRBJ2-7; no clear D gene. This CDR3 is 12 amino acids long. The V end lost 6 bases, the J end lost 2 bases, and 8 bases lay between the germline ends. Germline values: CDR1 MNHNY, CDR2 SVGAGI (reference sequence). The CDR3 is CASSPTPYEQYV. The CDR3 DNA sequence: TGTGCCAGCAGCCCTACCCCCTACGAGCAGTACGTC.

The V and J genes are TRBV18 and TRBJ2-7; 9 bases fit TRBD1. V lost 5 bases, J lost 5 bases, and 4 bases stayed unmatched. Germline-derived CDR1 and CDR2 are KGHSH and LQKENI. This CDR3 has 13 amino acids. Here the CDR3 DNA reads TGTGCCAGCTCATCAAACAGGGGGCACGAGCAGTACTTC. Protein sequence: CASSSNRGHEQYF.

The chain has TRBV4-1 and TRBJ1-6; tentatively, D is TRBD1 (5 bases). Germline V gene data show CDR1 as MGHRA and CDR2 as YSYEKL. This CDR3 has 15 amino acids. Between the trimmed V and J ends, which lost 0 bases and 9 bases, there was a span of 12 bases. The DNA for the CDR3 is TGCGCCAGCAGCCAAGAATCATTAGGGGCTTCACCCCTCCACTTT. Residues: CASSQESLGASPLHF.

This clonotype was found a few times. This chain uses TRBV29-1 with TRBJ1-5; 8 bases line up with TRBD1. Trimming cost V 4 bases and J 4 bases; bases outside gene matches: 6. This CDR3 has 14 residues. The germline gives CDR1 SQVTM, CDR2 ANQGSEA. CDR3 in amino acids: CSVAPGTGNQPQHF. The CDR3, as DNA: TGCAGCGTTGCTCCCGGGACAGGTAATCAGCCCCAGCATTTT. The full variable domain, with the rest looked up from reference TRBV29-1 and TRBJ1-5, is SAVISQKPSRDICQRGTSLTIQCQVDSQVTMMFWYRQQPGQSLTLIATANQGSEATYESGFVIDKFPISRPNLTFSTLTVSNMSPEDSSIYLCSVAPGTGNQPQHFGDGTRLSIL.

CDR3 nucleotide sequence: TGTGCCAGCAGCCAAGGGACTGCGACAGATACGCAGTATTTT. Its translation: CASSQGTATDTQYF. The chain couples TRBV4-2 to TRBJ2-3; a possible D gene is TRBD2 (5 bases). CDR1 LGHNA and CDR2 YNFKEQ come from the germline V gene. The CDR3 runs 14 residues. The V end lost 1 base, the J end lost 3 bases, and 8 bases lay between the germline ends.

The chain has TRBV29-1 and TRBJ2-7, with a tentative D call TRBD1 (6 bases). V lost 8 bases, J lost 0 bases, and 8 bases lay in between. The CDR3 spans 11 residues. Germline assignment: CDR1 SQVTM and CDR2 ANQGSEA. CDR3 sequence (DNA): TGCAGCACAGGGAGCTCCTACGAGCAGTACTTC. Protein sequence: CSTGSSYEQYF.

This chain links TRBV7-9 with TRBJ2-7; no definite D call. Between the trimmed V and J ends, which lost 4 bases and 1 base, there was a span of 20 bases. CDR3 length: 17 amino acids. Germline V lookup: CDR1 SEHNR, CDR2 FQNEAQ (reference sequence). CDR3 in DNA: TGTGCCAGCAGCTCCACACCCCATATGGCGGAATCCTACGAGCAGTACGTC. Residues: CASSSTPHMAESYEQYV.